The 3 T cell receptor beta chains presented below share a single source sample, sequenced in a study of blood T cells in healthy people across ages. The use of a sample-barcoded 5' primer and a J-beta primer mix characterized a second PCR of roughly 6 to 11 cycles. Each CDR3 protein gets one entry after TCRdb re-called the 5' RACE reads with MiXCR. The repertoire includes approximately 850,000 distinct CDR3 sequences, 55% to 70% of them detected once, and around 22% sits in the top ten. Sequences were obtained from blood. Receptors were obtained from a man in his thirties or forties in good health.

The V and J genes are TRBV12-3 or TRBV12-4 and TRBJ1-1; D gene uncertain. CDR3 size: 14 residues. V was trimmed by 1 base and J by 0 bases, leaving 6 bases between them. This CDR3 is CASSLDSMNTEAFF. CDR3 sequence (DNA): TGTGCCAGCAGTTTAGACAGCATGAACACTGAAGCTTTCTTT.

This clonotype was seen a few times. The CDR3 region is CAISDGASANTGELFF. CDR3 in DNA: TGTGCCATCAGTGATGGGGCTAGCGCGAACACCGGGGAGCTGTTTTTT. This chain uses TRBV10-3 with TRBJ2-2; possibly TRBD2 for D (6 bases). V shed 3 bases and J shed 0 bases, with 11 bases lying between them. There are 16 residues in the CDR3. CDR1 is ENHRY, CDR2 SYGVKD, per germline.

The sample holds a few counts of this clonotype. The J gene is TRBJ2-1, the V gene TRBV19, with D possibly matching TRBD2 (5 bases). The CDR3 length is 16 residues. The ends were cut back, 5 bases at V and 7 bases at J, with 21 bases in the middle. CDR1 and CDR2 (germline): LNHDA, SQIVND (reference sequence). CDR3 region: CASSPDGVVVGNEQFF. DNA for the CDR3: TGTGCCAGTAGTCCGGACGGGGTGGTAGTCGGGAATGAGCAGTTCTTC. Based on the CDR3 plus reference TRBV19 and TRBJ2-1, the full variable domain is DGGITQSPKYLFRKEGQNVTLSCEQNLNHDAMYWYRQDPGQGLRLIYYSQIVNDFQKGDIAEGYSVSREKKESFPLTVTSAQKNPTAFYLCASSPDGVVVGNEQFFGPGTRLTVL.